These T cell receptor beta chains were read from a single sample in a study of blood T cell repertoires in COVID-19. This table comes from immunoSEQ multiplex PCR, and its TCRdb copy is limited to in-frame clones, with some not included. Among approximately 220,000 clones listed, roughly four fifths were seen once. Sequences were obtained from peripheral blood. The receptors originated from a woman aged 55-70 years with acute or convalescent COVID-19. CDR3s include the opening cysteine and the closing phenylalanine or tryptophan. D genes are given only for firm matches. Expanded clones get a size class; other rows say once, few or many, or leave the size out.

D gene,V gene,J gene,clone size,CDR3 DNA,CDR3 protein
-,TRBV7-2,TRBJ2-3,once,TGTGCCAGCAGGGGGAGGTCAGATACGCAGTATTTT,CASRGRSDTQYF
-,TRBV3-1/TRBV3-2,TRBJ2-2,-,TGTGCCAGCAGCCAGGTCGGGGATTCCGGGGAGCTGTTTTTT,CASSQVGDSGELFF
TRBD2,TRBV19,TRBJ2-5,-,TGTGCCAGTAGTATATGGCAGGGAGGGGAGACCCAGTACTTC,CASSIWQGGETQYF
TRBD1,TRBV7-2,TRBJ2-7,once,TGTGCCAGCAGCGCCAGGACAGGGGACTACGAGCAGTACTTC,CASSARTGDYEQYF
TRBD1,TRBV14,TRBJ1-1,once,TGTGCCAGCAGCCCTGCTCGGACAGGTCCACAGAGCACTGAAGCTTTCTTT,CASSPARTGPQSTEAFF
TRBD1,TRBV7-9,TRBJ1-4,few,TGTGCCAGCAGCTTGGGACAGGGGAATGAAAAACTGTTTTTT,CASSLGQGNEKLFF
-,TRBV6-5,TRBJ1-4,-,TGTGCCCCCACAGCCGGCGGGGTTAATGAAAAACTGTTTTTT,CAPTAGGVNEKLFF
-,TRBV3-1/TRBV3-2,TRBJ2-5,-,TGTGCCAGCAGCCAAGGTAGTACAGGGCAAGAGACCCAGTACTTC,CASSQGSTGQETQYF
-,TRBV6-5,TRBJ1-2,-,TGTGCCAGCAGGGGGGCTGATGGCTACACCTTC,CASRGADGYTF
-,TRBV6-6,TRBJ1-2,-,TGTGCCAGCAGTCCACATCAGGGCCCCCCTAACTATGGCTACACCTTC,CASSPHQGPPNYGYTF